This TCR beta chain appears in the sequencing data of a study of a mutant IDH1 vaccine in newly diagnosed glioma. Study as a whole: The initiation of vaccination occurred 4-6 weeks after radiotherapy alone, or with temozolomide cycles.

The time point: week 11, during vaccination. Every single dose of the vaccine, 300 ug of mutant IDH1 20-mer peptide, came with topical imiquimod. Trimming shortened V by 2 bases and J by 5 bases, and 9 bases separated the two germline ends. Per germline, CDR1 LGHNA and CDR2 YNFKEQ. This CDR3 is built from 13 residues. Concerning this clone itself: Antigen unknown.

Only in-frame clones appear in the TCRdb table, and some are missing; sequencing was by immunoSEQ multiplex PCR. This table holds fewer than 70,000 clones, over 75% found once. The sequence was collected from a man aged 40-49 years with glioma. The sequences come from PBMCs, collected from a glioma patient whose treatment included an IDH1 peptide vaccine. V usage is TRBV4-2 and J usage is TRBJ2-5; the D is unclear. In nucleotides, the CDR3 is TGTGCCAGCAGCCAATCCTTTTGGGAGACCCAGTACTTC. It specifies CASSQSFWETQYF.